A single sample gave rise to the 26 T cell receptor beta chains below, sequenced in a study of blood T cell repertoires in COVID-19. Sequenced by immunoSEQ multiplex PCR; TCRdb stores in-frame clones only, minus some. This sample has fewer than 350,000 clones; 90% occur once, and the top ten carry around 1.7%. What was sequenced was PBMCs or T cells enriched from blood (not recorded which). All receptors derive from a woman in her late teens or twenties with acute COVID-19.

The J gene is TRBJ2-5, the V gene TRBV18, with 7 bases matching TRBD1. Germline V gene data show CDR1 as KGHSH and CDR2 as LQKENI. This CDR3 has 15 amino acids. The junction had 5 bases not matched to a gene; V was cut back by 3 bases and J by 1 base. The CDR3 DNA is TGTGCCAGCTCACCGTTGACAGGGATCCAAGAGACCCAGTACTTC. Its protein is CASSPLTGIQETQYF.

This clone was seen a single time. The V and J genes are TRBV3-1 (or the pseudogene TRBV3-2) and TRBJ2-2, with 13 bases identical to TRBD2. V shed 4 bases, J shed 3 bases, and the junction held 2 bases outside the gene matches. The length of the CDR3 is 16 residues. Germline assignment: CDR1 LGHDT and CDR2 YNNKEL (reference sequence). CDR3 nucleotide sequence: TGTGCCAGCAGCCGAGGACTAGCGGGAGACACCGGGGAGCTGTTTTTT. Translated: CASSRGLAGDTGELFF.

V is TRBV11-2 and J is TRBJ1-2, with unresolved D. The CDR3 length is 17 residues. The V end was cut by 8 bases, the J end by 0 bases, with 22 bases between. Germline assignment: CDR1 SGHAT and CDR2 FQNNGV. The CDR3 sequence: CASASSPHSFSNYGYTF. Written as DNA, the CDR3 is TGTGCCAGCGCCTCTTCCCCCCACAGCTTTTCTAACTATGGCTACACCTTC.

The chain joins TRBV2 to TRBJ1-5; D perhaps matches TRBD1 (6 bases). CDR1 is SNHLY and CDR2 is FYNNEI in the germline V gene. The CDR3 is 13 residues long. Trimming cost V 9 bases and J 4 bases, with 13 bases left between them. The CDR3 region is CASSTQGNQPQHF. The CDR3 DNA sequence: TGTGCCAGTTCCACGCAGGGGAATCAGCCCCAGCATTTT.

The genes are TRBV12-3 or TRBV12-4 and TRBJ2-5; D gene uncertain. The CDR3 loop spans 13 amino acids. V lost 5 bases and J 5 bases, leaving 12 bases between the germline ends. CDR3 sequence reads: CASSRHGSETQYF. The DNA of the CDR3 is TGTGCCAGCAGTCGACACGGATCTGAGACCCAGTACTTC.

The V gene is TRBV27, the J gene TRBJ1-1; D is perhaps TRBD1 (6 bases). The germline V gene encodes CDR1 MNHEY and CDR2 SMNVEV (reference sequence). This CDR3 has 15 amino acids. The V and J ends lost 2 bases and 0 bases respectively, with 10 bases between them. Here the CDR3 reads CASSLGTRMNTEAFF. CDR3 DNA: TGTGCCAGCAGTTTAGGGACAAGGATGAACACTGAAGCTTTCTTT.

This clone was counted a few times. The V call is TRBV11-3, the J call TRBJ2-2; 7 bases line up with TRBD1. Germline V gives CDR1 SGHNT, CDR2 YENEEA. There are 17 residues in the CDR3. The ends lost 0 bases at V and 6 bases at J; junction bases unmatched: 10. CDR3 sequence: CASSLDSRQGSAGELFF. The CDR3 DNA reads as TGTGCCAGCAGCTTAGATTCCCGACAGGGTAGTGCCGGGGAGCTGTTTTTT.

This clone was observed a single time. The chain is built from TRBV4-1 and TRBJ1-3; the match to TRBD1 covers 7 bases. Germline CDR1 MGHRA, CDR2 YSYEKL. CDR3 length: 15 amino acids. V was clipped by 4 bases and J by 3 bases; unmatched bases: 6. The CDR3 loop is CASSLTTGSGNTIYF. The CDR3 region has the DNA TGCGCCAGCAGCCTAACGACAGGGAGTGGAAACACCATATATTTT.

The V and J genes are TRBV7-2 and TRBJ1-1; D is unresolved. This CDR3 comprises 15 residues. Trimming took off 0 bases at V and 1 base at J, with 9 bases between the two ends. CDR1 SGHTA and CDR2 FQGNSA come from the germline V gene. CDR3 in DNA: TGTGCCAGCAGCTTAGCTCCGGGGAGGAACACTGAAGCTTTCTTT. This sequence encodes CASSLAPGRNTEAFF.

The CDR3: CASSEGLAGGRGDEQFF. CDR3 DNA sequence: TGTGCCAGCTCAGAGGGACTAGCGGGAGGGCGAGGAGATGAGCAGTTCTTC. The chain links TRBV18 to TRBJ2-1; 16 bases line up with TRBD2. The ends lost 5 bases at V and 8 bases at J; junction bases unmatched: 9. This CDR3 region has 17 residues. The germline V gene has CDR1 KGHSH and CDR2 LQKENI. Full variable domain (missing parts from reference TRBV18 and TRBJ2-1): NAGVMQNPRHLVRRRGQEARLRCSPMKGHSHVYWYRQLPEEGLKFMVYLQKENIIDESGMPKERFSAEFPKEGPSILRIQQVVRGDSAAYFCASSEGLAGGRGDEQFFGPGTRLTVL.

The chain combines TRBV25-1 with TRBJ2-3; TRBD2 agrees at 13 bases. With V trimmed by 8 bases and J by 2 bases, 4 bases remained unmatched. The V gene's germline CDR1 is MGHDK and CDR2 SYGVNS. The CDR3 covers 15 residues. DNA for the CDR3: TGTGCCAGCCGTGGACTAGCGGGAGTCACAGATACGCAGTATTTT. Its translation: CASRGLAGVTDTQYF.

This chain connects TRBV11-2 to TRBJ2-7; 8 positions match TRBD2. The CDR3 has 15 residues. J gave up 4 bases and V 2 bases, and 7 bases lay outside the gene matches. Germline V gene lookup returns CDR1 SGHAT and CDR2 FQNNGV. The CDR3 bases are TGTGCCAGCAGCTTACGACTAGCGATGAGATACGAGCAGTACTTC. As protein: CASSLRLAMRYEQYF.

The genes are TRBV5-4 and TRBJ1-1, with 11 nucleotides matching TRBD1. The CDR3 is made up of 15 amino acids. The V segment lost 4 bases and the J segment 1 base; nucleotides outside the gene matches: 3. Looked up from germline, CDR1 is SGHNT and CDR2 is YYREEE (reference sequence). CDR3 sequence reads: CASSPGTGGNTEAFF. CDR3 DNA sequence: TGTGCCAGCAGCCCAGGGACAGGGGGGAACACTGAAGCTTTCTTT.

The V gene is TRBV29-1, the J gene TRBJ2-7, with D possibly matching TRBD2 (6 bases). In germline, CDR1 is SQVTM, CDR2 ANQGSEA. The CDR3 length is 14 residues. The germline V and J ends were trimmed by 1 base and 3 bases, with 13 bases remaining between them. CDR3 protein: CSVEAKGLNYEQYF. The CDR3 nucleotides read TGCAGCGTTGAAGCAAAGGGACTGAACTACGAGCAGTACTTC.

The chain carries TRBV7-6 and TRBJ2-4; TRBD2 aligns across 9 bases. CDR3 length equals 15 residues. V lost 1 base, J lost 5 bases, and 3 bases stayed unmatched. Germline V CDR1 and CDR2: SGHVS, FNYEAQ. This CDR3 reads CASSLGGGRENIQYF. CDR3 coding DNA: TGTGCCAGCAGCTTAGGGGGCGGGAGGGAAAACATTCAGTACTTC.

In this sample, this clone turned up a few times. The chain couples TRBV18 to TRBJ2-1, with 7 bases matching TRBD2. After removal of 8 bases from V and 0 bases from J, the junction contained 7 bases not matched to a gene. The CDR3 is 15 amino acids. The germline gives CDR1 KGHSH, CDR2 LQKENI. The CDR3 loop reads CASRIGTTSYNEQFF. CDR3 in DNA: TGTGCCAGCCGCATCGGGACTACCTCCTACAATGAGCAGTTCTTC. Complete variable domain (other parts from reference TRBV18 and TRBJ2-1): NAGVMQNPRHLVRRRGQEARLRCSPMKGHSHVYWYRQLPEEGLKFMVYLQKENIIDESGMPKERFSAEFPKEGPSILRIQQVVRGDSAAYFCASRIGTTSYNEQFFGPGTRLTVL.

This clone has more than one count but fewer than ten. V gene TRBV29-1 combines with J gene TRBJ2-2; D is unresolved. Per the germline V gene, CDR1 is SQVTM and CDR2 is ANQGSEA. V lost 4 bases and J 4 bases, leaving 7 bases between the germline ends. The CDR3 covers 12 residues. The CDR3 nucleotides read TGCAGCGTTGCGTGGGCCACCGGGGAGCTGTTTTTT. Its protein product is CSVAWATGELFF.

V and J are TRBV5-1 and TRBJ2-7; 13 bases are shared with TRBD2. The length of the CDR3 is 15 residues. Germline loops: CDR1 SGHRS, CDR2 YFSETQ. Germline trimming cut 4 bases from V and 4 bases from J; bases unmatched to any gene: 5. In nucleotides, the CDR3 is TGCGCCAGCAGCCCTGGACTAGCGGGAGTATACGAGCAGTACTTC. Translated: CASSPGLAGVYEQYF.

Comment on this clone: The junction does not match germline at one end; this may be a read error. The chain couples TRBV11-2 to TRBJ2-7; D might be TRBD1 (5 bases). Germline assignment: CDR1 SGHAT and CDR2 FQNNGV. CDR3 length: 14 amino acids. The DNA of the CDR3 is TGTGCCAGCAGCCTAGAGACAGCCGCCTACGAGCAGTACTTC. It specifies CASSLETAAYEQYF.

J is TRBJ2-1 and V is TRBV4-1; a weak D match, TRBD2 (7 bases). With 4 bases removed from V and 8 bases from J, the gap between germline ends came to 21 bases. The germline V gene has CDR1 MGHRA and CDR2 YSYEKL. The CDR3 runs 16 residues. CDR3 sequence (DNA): TGCGCCAGCAGCCCCGGGGGCCGGGAGGTTAGGGATGAGCAGTTCTTC. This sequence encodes CASSPGGREVRDEQFF.

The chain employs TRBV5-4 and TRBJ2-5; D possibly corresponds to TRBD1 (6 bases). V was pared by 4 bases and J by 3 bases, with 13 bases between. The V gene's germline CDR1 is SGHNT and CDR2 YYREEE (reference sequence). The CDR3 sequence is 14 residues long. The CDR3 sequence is CASSPPYREETQYF. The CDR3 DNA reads TGTGCCAGCAGCCCCCCCTACAGGGAAGAGACCCAGTACTTC.

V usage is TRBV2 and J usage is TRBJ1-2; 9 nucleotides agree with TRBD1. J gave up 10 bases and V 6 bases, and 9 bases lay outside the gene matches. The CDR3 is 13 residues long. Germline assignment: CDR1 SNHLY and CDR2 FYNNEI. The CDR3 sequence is CASSGGTGSIYTF. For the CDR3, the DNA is TGTGCCAGCAGCGGAGGGACAGGGTCGATCTACACCTTC.

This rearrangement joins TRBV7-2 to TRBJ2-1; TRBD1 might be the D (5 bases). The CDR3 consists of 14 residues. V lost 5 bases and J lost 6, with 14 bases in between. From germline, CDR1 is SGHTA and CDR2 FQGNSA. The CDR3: CASSPDSPFNEQFF. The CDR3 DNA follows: TGTGCCAGCAGCCCAGACAGCCCATTCAATGAGCAGTTCTTC. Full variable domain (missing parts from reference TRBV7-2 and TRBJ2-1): GAGVSQSPSNKVTEKGKDVELRCDPISGHTALYWYRQSLGQGLEFLIYFQGNSAPDKSGLPSDRFSAERTGGSVSTLTIQRTQQEDSAVYLCASSPDSPFNEQFFGPGTRLTVL.

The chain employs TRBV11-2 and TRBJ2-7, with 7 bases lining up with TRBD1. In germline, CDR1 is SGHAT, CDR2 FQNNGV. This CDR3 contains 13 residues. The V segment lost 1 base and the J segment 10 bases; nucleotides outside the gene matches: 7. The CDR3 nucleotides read TGTGCCAGCAGCTTAGTTAGGGGGCCCCCCCAGTACTTC. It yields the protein CASSLVRGPPQYF.

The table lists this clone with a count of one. The CDR3: CSVYSGRGEQYF. The CDR3, as DNA: TGCAGCGTTTATAGCGGGAGGGGCGAGCAGTACTTC. This chain uses TRBV29-1 with TRBJ2-7, with 11 bases matching TRBD2. The CDR3 contains 12 residues. The V and J ends lost 5 bases and 6 bases, in that order; junction bases with no gene match: 3. Germline V gives CDR1 SQVTM, CDR2 ANQGSEA.

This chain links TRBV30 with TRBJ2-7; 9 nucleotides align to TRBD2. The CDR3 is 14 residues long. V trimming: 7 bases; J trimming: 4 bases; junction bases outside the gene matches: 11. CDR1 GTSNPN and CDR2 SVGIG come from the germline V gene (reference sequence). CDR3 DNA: TGTGCCTCCGAAAAGGGCGGGAGGGGGTACGAGCAGTACTTC. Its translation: CASEKGGRGYEQYF.